This entry lists 21 T cell receptor beta chains sequenced from one sample in a study of cytomegalovirus exposure and HLA in healthy donors (TCRdb year 2017). Receptors were amplified or captured by the immunoSEQ multiplex PCR assay. For the multiplex PCR, a mixture combining 60 forward primers for TCR Vbeta segments and 13 reverse primers for TCR Jbeta segments was used. TCRdb took over this immuneACCESS table, retaining in-frame rearrangements with V and J assigned. Such tables are incomplete; in checked studies, under half of the missing clones stem from an unresolved V gene, and the remainder is unexplained. This sample gives about 180,000 clones in total; about 69% of them show up just once. 2% to 3% of the sample rests with the top ten. Sequenced material: PBMCs. The source of these receptors is a human donor in good health.

This clone was seen only once. V usage is TRBV30 and J usage is TRBJ2-7; D ambiguous. V lost 2 bases, J lost 3 bases, and 5 bases lay in between. The CDR3 is 11 amino acids. Germline lookup yields CDR1 GTSNPN and CDR2 SVGIG (reference sequence). CDR3 DNA: TGTGCCTGGAGTTCCAACTACGAGCAGTACTTC. It codes for CAWSSNYEQYF. The variable domain in full, with the rest retrieved from reference TRBV30 and TRBJ2-7, is SQTIHQWPATLVQPVGSPLSLECTVEGTSNPNLYWYRQAAGRGLQLLFYSVGIGQISSEVPQNLSASRPQDRQFILSSKKLLLSDSGFYLCAWSSNYEQYFGPGTRLTVT.

V gene TRBV29-1 combines with J gene TRBJ2-1; D remains unclear. CDR3 length: 13 amino acids. Germline values: CDR1 SQVTM, CDR2 ANQGSEA. V was cut by 1 base and J by 0 bases, with 4 bases left in between. The CDR3 bases are TGCAGCGTTGAAGGGAGCTCCTACAATGAGCAGTTCTTC. Protein: CSVEGSSYNEQFF.

The CDR3 here is CASSQSGWNEQFF. As DNA, the CDR3 is TGCGCCAGCAGCCAGTCCGGGTGGAATGAGCAGTTCTTC. V and J are TRBV5-1 and TRBJ2-1, with unresolved D. The V end was cut by 4 bases, the J end by 7 bases, with 12 bases between. Germline V gene data show CDR1 as SGHRS and CDR2 as YFSETQ. CDR3 length: 13 residues. Full variable domain (missing parts from reference TRBV5-1 and TRBJ2-1): KAGVTQTPRYLIKTRGQQVTLSCSPISGHRSVSWYQQTPGQGLQFLFEYFSETQRNKGNFPGRFSGRQFSNSRSEMNVSTLELGDSALYLCASSQSGWNEQFFGPGTRLTVL.

This chain joins TRBV5-4 and TRBJ1-1, with unresolved D. Trimming shortened V by 4 bases and J by 3 bases, and 16 bases separated the two germline ends. Germline V gene sequence: CDR1 SGHNT, CDR2 YYREEE (reference sequence). The CDR3 extends over 15 amino acids. CDR3 loop: CASSVGRGTDTEAFF. In DNA, the CDR3 is TGTGCCAGCAGCGTCGGACGGGGAACGGACACTGAAGCTTTCTTT.

This chain joins TRBV5-1 and TRBJ2-1; 11 nucleotides match TRBD2. The CDR3 spans 15 residues. Germline CDR1 is SGHRS and CDR2 is YFSETQ. Losses at the gene ends were 3 bases for V and 9 bases for J; bases not matched to a gene: 8. CDR3 DNA: TGCGCCAGCAGCTGGAAACTAGCGGGGGACGTTGAGCAGTTCTTC. Translating it yields CASSWKLAGDVEQFF.

V is TRBV18 and J is TRBJ2-2, with D perhaps matching TRBD2 (6 bases). Germline loops: CDR1 KGHSH, CDR2 LQKENI. Trimming removed 6 bases from V and 0 bases from J, with 11 bases in between. CDR3 size: 15 residues. CDR3 protein: CASSLGGTNTGELFF. CDR3 in DNA: TGTGCCAGCTCGCTGGGGGGTACGAACACCGGGGAGCTGTTTTTT.

The V gene is TRBV7-3, the J gene TRBJ2-1, with TRBD1 as a possible D gene (5 bases). The germline CDR1 and CDR2 sequences are SGHTA and FQGTGA. V was cut by 2 bases and J by 5 bases, with 16 bases left in between. This CDR3 is built from 16 residues. Here the CDR3 DNA reads TGTGCCAGCAGCTTATCTGTGGGGCGGCTGAACAATGAGCAGTTCTTC. It codes for CASSLSVGRLNNEQFF.

The chain couples TRBV7-9 to TRBJ2-7; 10 positions agree with TRBD2. CDR1 and CDR2 from the germline V gene are SEHNR and FQNEAQ (reference sequence). The V and J ends lost 5 bases and 3 bases, in that order; junction bases with no gene match: 4. The CDR3 spans 14 residues. The CDR3 bases are TGTGCCAGCAGCCTTGGACTAGCGGTCTACGAGCAGTACTTC. It encodes CASSLGLAVYEQYF.

The chain carries TRBV2 and TRBJ2-1; 9 bases fit TRBD2. The CDR3 consists of 15 residues. J lost 3 bases, V lost 4 bases, and 4 bases had no gene match. Germline lookup yields CDR1 SNHLY and CDR2 FYNNEI. CDR3 bases: TGTGCCAGCAGTGTTCAAGCGGGGGGCTACAATGAGCAGTTCTTC. Translation gives CASSVQAGGYNEQFF.

This clone has only one observation. J is TRBJ1-4 and V is TRBV4-1; D ambiguous. Germline CDR1 reads MGHRA; CDR2 reads YSYEKL. V dropped 3 bases and J dropped 4 bases, with 6 bases sitting between them. The CDR3 runs to 13 residues. CDR3 DNA: TGCGCCAGCAGCCAGCGCCTTAATGAAAAACTGTTTTTT. Amino acid sequence: CASSQRLNEKLFF.

The J gene is TRBJ2-5, the V gene TRBV5-1, with 10 bases matching TRBD2. The germline CDR1 and CDR2 sequences are SGHRS and YFSETQ. The length of the CDR3 is 14 residues. The J segment lost 12 bases and the V segment lost 1 base, leaving 9 bases of the junction unmatched. The chain's CDR3 is CASSLWLAGAGKYF. CDR3 nucleotides: TGCGCCAGCAGCTTGTGGCTAGCGGGGGCCGGGAAGTACTTC.

This clone was counted between two and nine times. At one end the junction does not follow the germline gene, possibly because of a read error. The V gene is TRBV2, the J gene TRBJ2-1; the match to TRBD2 covers 13 bases. The CDR3 contains 13 residues. In germline, CDR1 is SNHLY, CDR2 FYNNEI. The CDR3: CASSEGTSGAPVF. In DNA form, the CDR3 reads TGTGCCAGCAGTGAGGGGACTAGCGGGGCGCCAGTCTTC.

This chain connects TRBV29-1 to TRBJ2-7, with 8 bases matching TRBD2. With V trimmed by 2 bases and J by 0 bases, 3 bases remained unmatched. CDR3 size: 14 residues. Germline CDR1 SQVTM, CDR2 ANQGSEA. The chain's CDR3 is CSVESGGASYEQYF. The DNA of the CDR3 is TGCAGCGTTGAATCCGGGGGGGCCTCCTACGAGCAGTACTTC.

The chain is built from TRBV5-1 and TRBJ2-1; D remains unclear. Germline V gene data show CDR1 as SGHRS and CDR2 as YFSETQ. CDR3 size: 12 residues. V lost 4 bases and J lost 7, with 9 bases in between. Written as DNA, the CDR3 is TGCGCCAGCAGCCCGCGTTCGAATGAGCAGTTCTTC. Translating it yields CASSPRSNEQFF.

The chain has TRBV6-1 and TRBJ2-5; 7 bases align to TRBD1. The DNA end favors TRBJ2-7, so the J call may be wrong. CDR1 MNHNS and CDR2 SASEGT come from the germline V gene. The CDR3 sequence is 13 residues long. CDR3 amino acids: CASRTGYDYEQYF. CDR3 bases: TGTGCCAGCAGGACAGGGTATGACTACGAGCAGTACTTC.

The rearrangement uses TRBV7-2 and TRBJ1-1; a weak D match, TRBD1 (5 bases). Germline CDR1 and CDR2: SGHTA and FQGNSA. The V end lost 2 bases, the J end lost 1 base, and 11 bases lay between the germline ends. The CDR3 covers 15 residues. The CDR3 DNA sequence: TGTGCCAGCAGCTTACAGGGTGAAGGGAACACTGAAGCTTTCTTT. Translated: CASSLQGEGNTEAFF.

This chain joins TRBV5-4 and TRBJ1-1, with D possibly matching TRBD1 (6 bases). V dropped 2 bases and J dropped 2 bases, with 13 bases sitting between them. Germline assignment: CDR1 SGHNT and CDR2 YYREEE (reference sequence). This CDR3 has 15 residues. The CDR3 loop is CASSLPQGPNTEAFF. Written as DNA, the CDR3 is TGTGCCAGCAGCTTACCACAGGGACCAAACACTGAAGCTTTCTTT.

This clone was counted between two and nine times. The V call is TRBV9, the J call TRBJ2-2, with D uncertain. Germline CDR1 reads SGDLS; CDR2 reads YYNGEE. V gave up 0 bases and J gave up 0 bases, with 12 bases separating them. This CDR3 has 17 residues. Here the CDR3 reads CASSVAPRLANTGELFF. The CDR3 DNA reads TGTGCCAGCAGCGTAGCTCCGAGACTGGCGAACACCGGGGAGCTGTTTTTT.

The chain is built from TRBV11-2 and TRBJ2-2; 7 bases fit TRBD2. The germline CDR1 and CDR2 sequences are SGHAT and FQNNGV. J lost 4 bases, V lost 4 bases, and 6 bases had no gene match. This CDR3 has 15 residues. CDR3 DNA sequence: TGTGCCAGCAGCTCCTACCGGGAGGCCACCGGGGAGCTGTTTTTT. As protein: CASSSYREATGELFF.

The chain uses TRBV5-1 and TRBJ2-2; maybe TRBD2 (7 bases). This CDR3 contains 14 residues. With 0 bases removed from V and 6 bases from J, the gap between germline ends came to 9 bases. The germline gives CDR1 SGHRS, CDR2 YFSETQ. The CDR3 here is CASSLDGGPGELFF. The CDR3 bases are TGCGCCAGCAGCTTGGACGGGGGGCCCGGGGAGCTGTTTTTT.

This CDR3 is CASSATGQGISGNTIYF. The CDR3, as DNA: TGTGCCAGCAGCGCCACGGGACAGGGGATTTCTGGAAACACCATATATTTT. V is TRBV9 and J is TRBJ1-3, with 10 bases lining up with TRBD1. Germline CDR1 SGDLS, CDR2 YYNGEE. The trim removed 3 bases at V and 1 base at J, leaving 7 bases unmatched. This CDR3 has 17 amino acids.